This entry lists 13 T cell receptor beta chains sequenced from one sample in a study of metastatic and nonmetastatic thyroid tumors. Treatment of any kind had been given to no patient before thyroid surgery. Using MiXCR, TCRdb reanalyzed the PCR reads. The repertoire consists of about 11,000 clones, with more than 35% occurring once and the leading ten covering about 16%. Input material: tumor tissue. The receptor source for this set is a female donor with papillary thyroid cancer or a benign thyroid nodule (not recorded which). Some clones in this sample may be carry-over from other donors' samples.

The V and J genes are TRBV12-3 or TRBV12-4 and TRBJ1-1; D ambiguous. Trimming stripped 2 bases from V and 7 bases from J, with 14 bases between. The CDR3 sequence is 14 residues long. The CDR3 DNA reads as TGTGCCAGCAGTTTATCCCAAAGGACTGGTGAAGCTTTCTTT. Translated: CASSLSQRTGEAFF.

In DNA form, the CDR3 reads TGTGCCAGCAGACACATAGGGGCGGGGAGGACCGGGGAGCTGTTTTTT. Translating gives CASRHIGAGRTGELFF. The V call is TRBV11-2, the J call TRBJ2-2; possibly TRBD2 for D (6 bases). V dropped 6 bases and J dropped 5 bases, with 19 bases sitting between them. CDR1 is SGHAT, CDR2 FQNNGV, per germline. CDR3 length: 16 residues.

The chain couples TRBV19 to TRBJ2-2; D is unresolved. The germline V gene has CDR1 LNHDA and CDR2 SQIVND (reference sequence). V shed 2 bases and J shed 8 bases, with 21 bases lying between them. The CDR3 runs 17 residues. Here the CDR3 DNA reads TGTGCCAGTAGTATAACTGGGTCAGAGACCTTCGGGGGGGAGCTGTTTTTT. Amino acids: CASSITGSETFGGELFF.

The chain has TRBV19 and TRBJ1-6; D is possibly TRBD1 (6 bases). The CDR3 runs to 15 residues. The V end was cut by 3 bases, the J end by 10 bases, with 16 bases between. Germline CDR1 and CDR2: LNHDA and SQIVND (reference sequence). The CDR3 DNA is TGTGCCAGTAGTATCCAAGCAGGGGAGGAATCACCCCTCCACTTT. Encoded protein: CASSIQAGEESPLHF.

The rearrangement links TRBV12-3 or TRBV12-4 to TRBJ1-5, with D unclear. This CDR3 has 13 residues. The V and J ends lost 6 bases and 6 bases respectively, with 12 bases between them. The CDR3 loop reads CASRDPGSQPQHF. CDR3 in DNA: TGTGCCAGCAGAGACCCGGGGAGTCAGCCCCAGCATTTT.

The chain employs TRBV11-2 and TRBJ2-7, with 7 bases aligning to TRBD1. Germline lookup yields CDR1 SGHAT and CDR2 FQNNGV. This CDR3 spans 15 amino acids. V shed 0 bases and J 4 bases; nucleotides not matched to a gene: 6. The CDR3 sequence: CASSLEQGLGYEQYF. The CDR3, as DNA: TGTGCCAGCAGCTTAGAACAGGGGTTGGGTTACGAGCAGTACTTC.

The rearrangement uses TRBV20-1 and TRBJ2-2; TRBD2 aligns across 8 bases. This CDR3 region has 15 residues. Germline V lookup: CDR1 DFQATT, CDR2 SNEGSKA (reference sequence). After removal of 0 bases from V and 3 bases from J, the junction contained 3 bases not matched to a gene. Here the CDR3 reads CSARETSVDTGELFF. DNA of the CDR3: TGCAGTGCTAGAGAGACTAGCGTTGACACCGGGGAGCTGTTTTTT.

The chain employs TRBV19 and TRBJ1-2; D gene uncertain. The CDR3 totals 12 residues. Germline V CDR1 and CDR2: LNHDA, SQIVND (reference sequence). Between the trimmed V and J ends, which lost 4 bases and 5 bases, there was a span of 8 bases. DNA for the CDR3: TGTGCCAGTAGTAGGCCGGCGTATGGCTACACCTTC. Translated: CASSRPAYGYTF.

The rearrangement joins TRBV11-2 to TRBJ1-6; weak D call: TRBD1 (5 bases). Trimming took off 5 bases at V and 4 bases at J, with 12 bases between the two ends. CDR3 length: 15 amino acids. CDR1 is SGHAT and CDR2 is FQNNGV in the germline V gene. The CDR3 sequence: CASSEGQYYNSPLHF. The CDR3 DNA sequence: TGTGCCAGCAGCGAGGGGCAGTATTATAATTCACCCCTCCACTTT.

The CDR3 here is CASSDSTSGSNEQFF. CDR3 in DNA: TGTGCCAGCAGTGACTCGACTAGCGGGAGCAATGAGCAGTTCTTC. The chain carries TRBV6-4 and TRBJ2-1; 12 bases line up with TRBD2. Looked up from germline, CDR1 is MRHNA and CDR2 is SNTAGT. V gave up 0 bases and J gave up 6 bases; unmatched junction bases: 0. The CDR3 has 15 residues.

The J gene is TRBJ1-6, the V gene TRBV2, with 7 bases matching TRBD1. Germline V gives CDR1 SNHLY, CDR2 FYNNEI. The CDR3 has 13 residues. V lost 3 bases to trimming and J lost 12 bases; unmatched junction nucleotides: 5. The CDR3 region has the DNA TGTGCCAGCAGTGATAGGGGGCTGGGACCCCTCCACTTT. This codes for CASSDRGLGPLHF. Filled out from reference TRBV2 and TRBJ1-6, the complete variable domain reads EPEVTQTPSHQVTQMGQEVILRCVPISNHLYFYWYRQILGQKVEFLVSFYNNEISEKSEIFDDQFSVERPDGSNFTLKIRSTKLEDSAMYFCASSDRGLGPLHFGNGTRLTVT.

This clone has a count of ten or more. This chain links TRBV6-1 with TRBJ2-2; perhaps TRBD1 as D (6 bases). Trimming shortened V by 6 bases and J by 3 bases, and 11 bases separated the two germline ends. The CDR3 extends over 14 amino acids. Germline V gene lookup returns CDR1 MNHNS and CDR2 SASEGT. CDR3 nucleotide sequence: TGTGCCAGCAGGGCCGGGACACACACCGGGGAGCTGTTTTTT. Its translation is CASRAGTHTGELFF.

Ten or more counts support this clone. The rearrangement joins TRBV5-1 to TRBJ1-2; perhaps TRBD1 as D (6 bases). Germline CDR1 SGHRS, CDR2 YFSETQ. The CDR3 length is 14 residues. The V end was cut by 0 bases, the J end by 2 bases, with 8 bases between. The DNA of the CDR3 is TGCGCCAGCAGCTTGGACAGGGAAAACTATGGCTACACCTTC. It is translated as CASSLDRENYGYTF.